This T cell receptor (beta chain) was sequenced for a study of blood T cells in healthy people across ages. Whole-study context: When template switching was applied, about one barcoded beta molecule was captured per two T cells. General study points: Investigators treated diversity estimates from one million T cells as underestimates.

With 5 bases removed from V and 0 bases from J, the gap between germline ends came to 14 bases. This CDR3 contains 16 residues. The germline gives CDR1 MNHNY, CDR2 SVGAGI (reference sequence). This clonotype was seen a handful of times. What it binds is unknown. PCR was performed a second time for about 7 to 12 cycles using a sample-barcoded 5' primer and a J-beta primer mix. Each cDNA molecule, via a template-switch adaptor with 12 random nucleotides, was tagged. One entry per CDR3 protein results from TCRdb running MiXCR on the 5' RACE reads. This table has 1.5 million to 2 million distinct CDR3 sequences, roughly 27% appearing once. Each sample gave at least 6.5 million isolated PBMCs.

The chain links TRBV6-6 to TRBJ1-5; D remains ambiguous. Input material: blood. This clonotype originated in a woman aged 30 to 39 in good health. DNA for the CDR3: TGTGCCAGCAGTCCAGGAAATTTTAATAGCAATCAGCCCCAGCATTTT. This translates into CASSPGNFNSNQPQHF.